The 21 T cell receptor beta chains listed next were all sequenced from one sample in a study of blood T cell repertoires in COVID-19 (dated by TCRdb to 2018 to 2021). The library was generated by the immunoSEQ multiplex PCR assay. TCRdb took over this immuneACCESS table, retaining in-frame rearrangements with V and J assigned. Such tables are incomplete; in checked studies, under half of the missing clones stem from an unresolved V gene, and the remainder is unexplained. Recorded for this sample are about 86,000 clones; around four fifths of them occurred a single time. Jointly, the top ten make up around 3.7% of the sample. Sequenced sample: peripheral blood. Receptors originate from a man aged 50 or older with acute or convalescent COVID-19.

The sample holds a few counts of this clone. The rearrangement uses TRBV5-1 and TRBJ1-1; 7 bases are a match to TRBD1. The trim removed 2 bases at V and 1 base at J, leaving 8 bases unmatched. Germline CDR1 SGHRS, CDR2 YFSETQ. CDR3 length equals 16 residues. CDR3 protein: CASSFRTGEPNTEAFF. As DNA, the CDR3 is TGCGCCAGCAGCTTTAGGACAGGAGAACCGAACACTGAAGCTTTCTTT.

The chain links TRBV7-2 to TRBJ2-7; D possibly corresponds to TRBD1 (6 bases). The CDR3 covers 15 residues. Trimming removed 6 bases at V and 1 base at J, with 16 bases between. CDR1 and CDR2 (germline): SGHTA, FQGNSA. CDR3 sequence reads: CASSPSGTQSYEQYF. CDR3 nucleotides: TGTGCCAGCAGTCCCTCCGGGACACAGTCCTACGAGCAGTACTTC. Full variable domain (remainder filled in from reference TRBV7-2 and TRBJ2-7): GAGVSQSPSNKVTEKGKDVELRCDPISGHTALYWYRQSLGQGLEFLIYFQGNSAPDKSGLPSDRFSAERTGGSVSTLTIQRTQQEDSAVYLCASSPSGTQSYEQYFGPGTRLTVT.

The V and J genes are TRBV12-3 or TRBV12-4 and TRBJ2-7; 8 nucleotides line up with TRBD2. The length of the CDR3 is 13 residues. Losses at the gene ends were 4 bases for V and 5 bases for J; bases not matched to a gene: 4. The CDR3 nucleotides are TGTGCCAGCAGTTCGACTAGCGATGACGAGCAGTACTTC. Its protein is CASSSTSDDEQYF.

This chain uses TRBV7-9 with TRBJ2-7, with TRBD1 identical over 11 bases. V dropped 1 base and J dropped 4; count of bases not matched to a gene: 3. The CDR3 sequence is 15 residues long. The germline V gene encodes CDR1 SEHNR and CDR2 FQNEAQ (reference sequence). The CDR3 coding sequence is TGTGCCAGCAGCTTAGTAGGGACAGGGGGATACGAGCAGTACTTC. Protein product: CASSLVGTGGYEQYF.

The V call is TRBV19, the J call TRBJ2-2; a possible D gene is TRBD2 (6 bases). This CDR3 has 14 residues. From germline, CDR1 is LNHDA and CDR2 SQIVND (reference sequence). Trimming removed 5 bases at V and 6 bases at J, with 13 bases between. CDR3 nucleotide sequence: TGTGCCAGTAGTGGGGCTAGCGTGTCCGGGGAGCTGTTTTTT. Translated: CASSGASVSGELFF.

The genes are TRBV19 and TRBJ1-6, with TRBD1 matching 7 bases. There are 17 residues in the CDR3. The trim removed 3 bases at V and 4 bases at J, leaving 9 bases unmatched. The germline V gene encodes CDR1 LNHDA and CDR2 SQIVND (reference sequence). CDR3 sequence (DNA): TGTGCCAGTAGTATGACCACGACAGGGCGTTATAATTCACCCCTCCACTTT. Translated, it gives CASSMTTTGRYNSPLHF.

Written as DNA, the CDR3 is TGTGCCAGCAGTCCCGGGACAGGGGGCCGCGGGGAGCTGTTTTTT. It yields the protein CASSPGTGGRGELFF. The chain is built from TRBV28 and TRBJ2-2; TRBD1 aligns across 12 bases. Germline CDR1 reads MDHEN; CDR2 reads SYDVKM. V shed 5 bases, J shed 7 bases, and the junction held 5 bases outside the gene matches. The CDR3 consists of 15 residues.

The rearrangement links TRBV11-2 to TRBJ1-1, with 9 nucleotides matching TRBD1. CDR1 and CDR2 from the germline V gene are SGHAT and FQNNGV. V shed 8 bases and J 1 base; nucleotides not matched to a gene: 8. CDR3 length: 15 amino acids. Written as DNA, the CDR3 is TGTGCCAGCCACAGGGGGCAGGGGGGGAACACTGAAGCTTTCTTT. Translation: CASHRGQGGNTEAFF.

The CDR3 bases are TGTGCCAGCAGCCAAAAAACTAGCGGGAGTATCTATGAGCAGTTCTTC. Amino acid sequence: CASSQKTSGSIYEQFF. The genes are TRBV27 and TRBJ2-1; TRBD2 aligns across 11 bases. Looked up from germline, CDR1 is MNHEY and CDR2 is SMNVEV (reference sequence). The ends lost 6 bases at V and 8 bases at J; junction bases unmatched: 12. The CDR3 is 16 residues long.

This clone has a handful of counts. The V call is TRBV2, the J call TRBJ1-2; the D gene is possibly TRBD1 (5 bases). The ends were cut back, 7 bases at V and 9 bases at J, with 18 bases in the middle. This CDR3 has 13 residues. Germline lookup yields CDR1 SNHLY and CDR2 FYNNEI. The CDR3 sequence: CASTPQGIRSYTF. The CDR3 bases are TGTGCCAGCACCCCGCAGGGAATACGCAGCTACACCTTC.

The rearrangement uses TRBV28 and TRBJ2-5, with D perhaps matching TRBD1 (6 bases). Trimming left V 4 bases short and J 1 base short, with 13 bases between. CDR1 and CDR2 (germline): MDHEN, SYDVKM. The CDR3 is 15 residues long. The CDR3 protein is CASSSLTGSQETQYF. In nucleotides, the CDR3 is TGTGCCAGCAGTTCCCTTACAGGGTCCCAAGAGACCCAGTACTTC.

The chain employs TRBV6-5 and TRBJ2-5; 8 bases agree with TRBD2. This CDR3 is 15 amino acids long. In germline, CDR1 is MNHEY, CDR2 SVGAGI. The V segment lost 5 bases and the J segment 2 bases; nucleotides outside the gene matches: 7. CDR3 protein: CASSKRIAGQETQYF. The CDR3 bases are TGTGCCAGCAGTAAAAGGATAGCGGGACAAGAGACCCAGTACTTC.

In DNA, the CDR3 is TGCGCCAGCAGCCTAGACCCGGGACAGAAGTCAGAAGAAAAACTGTTTTTT. It is translated as CASSLDPGQKSEEKLFF. This chain joins TRBV4-1 and TRBJ1-4; TRBD1 agrees at 7 bases. Per the germline V gene, CDR1 is MGHRA and CDR2 is YSYEKL. The CDR3 has 17 residues. V dropped 4 bases and J dropped 8; count of bases not matched to a gene: 16.

This clone appeared a single time. The rearrangement joins TRBV7-3 to TRBJ2-1, with D perhaps TRBD1 (5 bases). Trimming took off 4 bases at V and 8 bases at J, with 15 bases between the two ends. Germline CDR1 and CDR2: SGHTA and FQGTGA. The CDR3 loop spans 14 amino acids. The CDR3 DNA reads as TGTGCCAGCAGCTCCCATCCTAGGGGCGATGAGCAGTTCTTC. It encodes CASSSHPRGDEQFF.

In nucleotides, the CDR3 is TGTGCCAGCAGCCAATCGCGGGGTACTAATGAAAAACTGTTTTTT. Its translation: CASSQSRGTNEKLFF. The J gene is TRBJ1-4, the V gene TRBV16; D gene uncertain. The CDR3 sequence is 15 residues long. Trimming pared 0 bases from V and 2 bases from J, leaving 7 bases between. Germline CDR1 is KGHSY and CDR2 is FQNENV.

The chain combines TRBV10-2 with TRBJ2-7; D is possibly TRBD1 (5 bases). The CDR3 extends over 13 amino acids. The germline gives CDR1 WSHSY, CDR2 SAAADI. The V end was cut by 6 bases, the J end by 2 bases, with 11 bases between. CDR3 protein: CASRPTVAYEQYF. CDR3 DNA: TGCGCCAGCAGGCCGACAGTTGCCTACGAGCAGTACTTC.

The DNA for the CDR3 is TGTGCCACCAGTGATATCCAGGGGTCAGGCGAGACCCAGTACTTC. Translation gives CATSDIQGSGETQYF. The chain carries TRBV24-1 and TRBJ2-5; TRBD1 might be the D (6 bases). The germline CDR1 and CDR2 sequences are KGHDR and SFDVKD. The CDR3 is made up of 15 amino acids. Deletions cut 3 bases from V and 5 bases from J, with 15 bases between.

The V call is TRBV9, the J call TRBJ1-5, with D unresolved. V dropped 3 bases and J dropped 1 base, with 17 bases sitting between them. The V gene's germline CDR1 is SGDLS and CDR2 YYNGEE. The CDR3 loop spans 17 amino acids. The CDR3 reads CASSDPPGGRSNQPQHF. For the CDR3, the DNA is TGTGCCAGCAGCGACCCCCCGGGAGGGCGAAGCAATCAGCCCCAGCATTTT.

V gene TRBV6-5 combines with J gene TRBJ1-2; D is unclear. V was shortened by 2 bases and J by 2 bases, with 6 bases between the two germline ends. The germline gives CDR1 MNHEY, CDR2 SVGAGI. CDR3 length: 13 residues. The CDR3 spells CASSYNSNYGYTF. In nucleotides, the CDR3 is TGTGCCAGCAGTTACAATTCAAACTATGGCTACACCTTC.

The chain employs TRBV27 and TRBJ2-7; maybe TRBD2 (6 bases). Germline CDR1 and CDR2: MNHEY and SMNVEV (reference sequence). This CDR3 comprises 13 residues. Trimming left V 6 bases short and J 1 base short, with 10 bases between. The CDR3 here is CASREGRSYEQYF. As DNA, the CDR3 is TGTGCCAGCAGGGAGGGAAGGTCCTACGAGCAGTACTTC.

This chain joins TRBV27 and TRBJ1-6, with 10 positions matching TRBD1. J was trimmed by 9 bases and V by 3 bases; bases with no gene match: 14. This CDR3 is 18 amino acids long. Looked up from germline, CDR1 is MNHEY and CDR2 is SMNVEV (reference sequence). CDR3 nucleotides: TGTGCCAGCAGTTTGGACTTCTTCCCGGGACAGGGGACTTCACCCCTCCACTTT. It encodes CASSLDFFPGQGTSPLHF.